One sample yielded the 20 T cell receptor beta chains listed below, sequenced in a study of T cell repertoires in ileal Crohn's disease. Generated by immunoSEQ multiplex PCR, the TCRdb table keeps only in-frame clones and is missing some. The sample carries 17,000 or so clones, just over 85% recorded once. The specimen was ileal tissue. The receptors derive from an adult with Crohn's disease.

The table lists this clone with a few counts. The CDR3 protein is CASSLRRGVNTEAFF. In DNA, the CDR3 is TGTGCCAGCAGCTTAAGGCGGGGGGTGAACACTGAAGCTTTCTTT. This chain links TRBV7-3 with TRBJ1-1; TRBD1 is a possible D gene (5 bases). CDR1 SGHTA and CDR2 FQGTGA come from the germline V gene. The V and J ends lost 1 base and 0 bases respectively, with 9 bases between them. CDR3 length equals 15 residues.

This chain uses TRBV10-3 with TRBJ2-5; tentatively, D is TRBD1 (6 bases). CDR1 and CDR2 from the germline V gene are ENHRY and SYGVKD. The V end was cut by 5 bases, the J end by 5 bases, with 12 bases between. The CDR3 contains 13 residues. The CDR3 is CAISYTGIETQYF. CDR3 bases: TGTGCCATCAGTTATACAGGGATCGAGACCCAGTACTTC.

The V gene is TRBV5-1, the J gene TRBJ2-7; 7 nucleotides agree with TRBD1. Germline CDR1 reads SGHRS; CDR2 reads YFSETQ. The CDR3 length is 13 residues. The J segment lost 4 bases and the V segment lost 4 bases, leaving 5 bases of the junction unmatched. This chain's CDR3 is CASSGTEPYEQYF. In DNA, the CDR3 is TGCGCCAGCAGCGGGACAGAACCTTACGAGCAGTACTTC.

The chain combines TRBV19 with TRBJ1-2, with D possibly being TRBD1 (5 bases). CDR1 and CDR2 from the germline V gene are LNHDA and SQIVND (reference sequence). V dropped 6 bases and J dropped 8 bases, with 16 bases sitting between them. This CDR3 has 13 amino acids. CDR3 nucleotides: TGTGCCAGTAGCCTGGGACTGCCAAGGGGCTACACCTTC. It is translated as CASSLGLPRGYTF.

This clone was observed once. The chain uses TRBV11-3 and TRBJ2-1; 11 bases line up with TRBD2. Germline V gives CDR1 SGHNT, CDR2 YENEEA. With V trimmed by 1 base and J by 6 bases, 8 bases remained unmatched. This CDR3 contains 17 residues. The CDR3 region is CASSLGLAGGMGNEQFF. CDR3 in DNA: TGTGCCAGCAGCTTAGGATTAGCGGGAGGGATGGGCAATGAGCAGTTCTTC.

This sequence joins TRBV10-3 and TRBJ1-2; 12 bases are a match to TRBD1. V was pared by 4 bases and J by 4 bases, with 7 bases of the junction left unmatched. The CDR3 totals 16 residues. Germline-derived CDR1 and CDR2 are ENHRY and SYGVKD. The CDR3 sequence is CAISVGQGAIGYGYTF. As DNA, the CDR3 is TGTGCCATCAGTGTGGGACAGGGGGCAATAGGCTATGGCTACACCTTC.

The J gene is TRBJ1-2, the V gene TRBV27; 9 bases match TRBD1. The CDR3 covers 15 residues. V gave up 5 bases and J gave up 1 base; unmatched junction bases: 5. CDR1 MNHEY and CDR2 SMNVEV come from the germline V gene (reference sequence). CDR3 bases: TGTGCCAGCAGTCGACAGGGGGGAGGTAACTATGGCTACACCTTC. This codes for CASSRQGGGNYGYTF.

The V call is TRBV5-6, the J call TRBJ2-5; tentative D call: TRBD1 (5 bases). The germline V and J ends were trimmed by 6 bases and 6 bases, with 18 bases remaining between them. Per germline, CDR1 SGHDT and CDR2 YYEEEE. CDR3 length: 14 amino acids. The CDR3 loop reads CASTPYPTAKTQYF. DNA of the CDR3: TGTGCCAGCACCCCATACCCGACAGCGAAGACCCAGTACTTC.

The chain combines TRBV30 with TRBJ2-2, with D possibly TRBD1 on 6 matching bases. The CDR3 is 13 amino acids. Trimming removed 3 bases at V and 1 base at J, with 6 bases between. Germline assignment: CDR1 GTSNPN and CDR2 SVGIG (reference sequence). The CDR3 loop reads CAWRTGNTGELFF. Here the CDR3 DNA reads TGTGCCTGGAGGACAGGGAACACCGGGGAGCTGTTTTTT.

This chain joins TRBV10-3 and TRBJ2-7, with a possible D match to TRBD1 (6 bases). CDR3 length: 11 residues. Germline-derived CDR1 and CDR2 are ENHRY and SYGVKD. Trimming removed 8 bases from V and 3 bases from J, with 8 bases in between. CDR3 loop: CAIGQNYEQYF. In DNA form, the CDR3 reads TGTGCCATCGGACAGAACTACGAGCAGTACTTC.

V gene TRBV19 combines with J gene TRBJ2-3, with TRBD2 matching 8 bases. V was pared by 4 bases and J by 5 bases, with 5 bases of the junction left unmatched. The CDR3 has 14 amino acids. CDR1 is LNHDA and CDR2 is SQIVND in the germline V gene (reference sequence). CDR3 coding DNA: TGTGCCAGTAGTACCCGGGGGGGAGAAGATACGCAGTATTTT. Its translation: CASSTRGGEDTQYF.

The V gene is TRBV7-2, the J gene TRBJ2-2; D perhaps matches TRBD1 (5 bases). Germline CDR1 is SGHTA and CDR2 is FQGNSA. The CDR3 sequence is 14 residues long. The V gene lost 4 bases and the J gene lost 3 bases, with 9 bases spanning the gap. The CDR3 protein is CASSSTAYTGELFF. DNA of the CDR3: TGTGCCAGCAGCTCGACAGCTTACACCGGGGAGCTGTTTTTT.

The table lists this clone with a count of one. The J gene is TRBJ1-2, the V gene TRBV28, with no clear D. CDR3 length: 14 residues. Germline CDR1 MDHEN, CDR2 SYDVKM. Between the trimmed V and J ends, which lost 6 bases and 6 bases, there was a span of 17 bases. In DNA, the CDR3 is TGTGCCAGCAGATCAAGGAGCCTGGAGGATGGCTACACCTTC. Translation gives CASRSRSLEDGYTF.

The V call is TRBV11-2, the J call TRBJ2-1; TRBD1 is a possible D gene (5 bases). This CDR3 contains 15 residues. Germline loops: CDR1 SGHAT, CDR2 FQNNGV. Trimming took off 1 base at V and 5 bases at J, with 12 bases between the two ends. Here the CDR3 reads CASSLVSGSNNEQFF. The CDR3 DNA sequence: TGTGCCAGCAGCTTAGTTTCAGGGTCCAACAATGAGCAGTTCTTC.

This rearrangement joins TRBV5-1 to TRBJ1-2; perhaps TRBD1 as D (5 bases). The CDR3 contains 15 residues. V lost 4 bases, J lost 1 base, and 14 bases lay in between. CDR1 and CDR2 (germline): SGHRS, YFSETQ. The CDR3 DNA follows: TGCGCCAGCAGCCTCAGGGCAAATCTTAACTATGGCTACACCTTC. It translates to CASSLRANLNYGYTF.

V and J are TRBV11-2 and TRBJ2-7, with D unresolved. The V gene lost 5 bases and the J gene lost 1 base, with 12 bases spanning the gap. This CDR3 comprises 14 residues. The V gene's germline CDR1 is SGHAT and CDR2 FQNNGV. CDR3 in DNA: TGTGCCAGCAGCCCTCCGACGGGTTCCTACGAGCAGTACTTC. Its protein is CASSPPTGSYEQYF.

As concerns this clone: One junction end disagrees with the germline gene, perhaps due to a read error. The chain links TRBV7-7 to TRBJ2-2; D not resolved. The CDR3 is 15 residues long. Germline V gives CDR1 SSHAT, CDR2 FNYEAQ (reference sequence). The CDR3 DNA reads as TGTGCTAGCAGCTCACTGCTAGAGAACACCGGGGAGCTGTTTTTT. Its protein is CASSSLLENTGELFF.

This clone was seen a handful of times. In nucleotides, the CDR3 is TGCAGCGTCCAAAGGGCGACAGGCTACGAGCAGTACTTC. This translates into CSVQRATGYEQYF. This sequence joins TRBV29-1 and TRBJ2-7; maybe TRBD1 (6 bases). Germline loops: CDR1 SQVTM, CDR2 ANQGSEA. V lost 6 bases and J lost 3, with 15 bases in between. The CDR3 consists of 13 residues.

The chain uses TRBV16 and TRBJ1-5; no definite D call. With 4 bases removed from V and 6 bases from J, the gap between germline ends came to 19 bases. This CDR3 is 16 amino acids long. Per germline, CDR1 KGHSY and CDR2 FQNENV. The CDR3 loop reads CASSLVIGVSGQPQHF. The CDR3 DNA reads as TGTGCCAGCAGCCTCGTAATCGGGGTCAGTGGTCAGCCCCAGCATTTT.

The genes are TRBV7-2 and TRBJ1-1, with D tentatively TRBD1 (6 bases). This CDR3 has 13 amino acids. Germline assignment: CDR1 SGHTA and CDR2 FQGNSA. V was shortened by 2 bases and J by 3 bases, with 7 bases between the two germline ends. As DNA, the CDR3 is TGTGCCAGCAGCTTAAACAGGGACACTGAAGCTTTCTTT. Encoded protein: CASSLNRDTEAFF.